These 10 T cell receptor beta chains share one sample of origin, sequenced in a study of breast tumors, draining lymph nodes, adjacent tissues. Samples came from axillary lymph nodes draining the breast cancer. TCRdb itself ran the multiplex PCR reads through MiXCR, one entry per CDR3 protein. The sample includes more than 100,000 distinct CDR3 sequences, around 22% of them seen just once. Sequenced material: axillary lymph node tissue. These receptor sequences come from a female donor with breast cancer. Some clones in this sample may be carry-over from other donors' samples.

The sample holds many counts of this clonotype. The V call is TRBV7-2, the J call TRBJ1-4; D perhaps matches TRBD1 (5 bases). Germline V lookup: CDR1 SGHTA, CDR2 FQGNSA. The V end lost 3 bases, the J end lost 4 bases, and 12 bases lay between the germline ends. The CDR3 consists of 15 residues. CDR3 in amino acids: CASSFSTGVNEKLFF. The CDR3 DNA reads TGTGCCAGCAGCTTCTCTACAGGAGTTAATGAAAAACTGTTTTTT.

With respect to this clonotype: A read error may explain this, as a much larger clone is one base away. V is TRBV19 and J is TRBJ2-1, with D uncertain. The ends were cut back, 4 bases at V and 1 base at J, with 8 bases in the middle. Germline V CDR1 and CDR2: LNHDA, SQIVND (reference sequence). The CDR3 totals 14 residues. The CDR3, as DNA: TGTGCCAGTAGTACGCTAAATTCCTACAATGAGCAGTTCTTC. Its protein product is CASSTLNSYNEQFF.

As to this clonotype: The CDR3 end shows no conserved phenylalanine or tryptophan, and so a read error is likely. The chain employs TRBV28 and TRBJ2-7; D is ambiguous. The germline V and J ends were trimmed by 5 bases and 0 bases, with 8 bases remaining between them. Germline assignment: CDR1 MDHEN and CDR2 SYDVKM. The CDR3 sequence is 13 residues long. CDR3 DNA: TGTGCCAGCAGTGACGGATACTCCTACGAGCAGTACCTC. Amino acids: CASSDGYSYEQYL.

Many counts were recorded for this clonotype. The chain recombines TRBV15 with TRBJ2-7; 13 bases agree with TRBD2. The length of the CDR3 is 16 residues. Germline CDR1 reads LNHNV; CDR2 reads YYDKDF (reference sequence). Germline trimming cut 3 bases from V and 4 bases from J; bases unmatched to any gene: 6. The CDR3 reads CATSSLPGLAGYEQYF. DNA for the CDR3: TGTGCCACCAGCAGTTTACCGGGACTAGCGGGATACGAGCAGTACTTC.

V gene TRBV18 combines with J gene TRBJ2-3; D gene unclear. This CDR3 is 13 amino acids long. Germline loops: CDR1 KGHSH, CDR2 LQKENI. The V gene lost 2 bases and the J gene lost 2 bases, with 5 bases spanning the gap. This CDR3 is CASSPVTTDTQYF. In DNA, the CDR3 is TGTGCCAGCTCACCAGTGACCACAGATACGCAGTATTTT.

This clonotype showed up many times. This chain joins TRBV10-3 and TRBJ1-5; D ambiguous. The germline V gene encodes CDR1 ENHRY and CDR2 SYGVKD. V lost 6 bases and J lost 0, with 3 bases in between. The CDR3 totals 12 residues. The CDR3 nucleotides are TGTGCCATCAGGGATAGCAATCAGCCCCAGCATTTT. Translation: CAIRDSNQPQHF.

The table lists this clonotype with many counts. The rearrangement joins TRBV6-2 or TRBV6-3 to TRBJ2-7, with D uncertain. The V and J ends lost 2 bases and 2 bases respectively, with 16 bases between them. The CDR3 has 16 amino acids. Germline V lookup: CDR1 MNHEY, CDR2 SVGEGT. CDR3 sequence (DNA): TGTGCCAGCAGTTACGAACCCCTGGTCCAACCCTACGAGCAGTACTTC. As protein: CASSYEPLVQPYEQYF.

This clonotype was seen many times. V and J are TRBV20-1 and TRBJ2-7, with 10 bases lining up with TRBD1. Germline CDR1 DFQATT, CDR2 SNEGSKA (reference sequence). This CDR3 has 15 residues. V gave up 3 bases and J gave up 6 bases; unmatched junction bases: 11. CDR3: CSASQLLWTGGEQYF. In DNA, the CDR3 is TGCAGTGCTAGCCAGCTACTCTGGACAGGGGGCGAGCAGTACTTC.

In this sample, this clonotype turned up a few times. The chain has TRBV28 and TRBJ2-4; a weak D match, TRBD1 (5 bases). The germline V gene encodes CDR1 MDHEN and CDR2 SYDVKM. This CDR3 has 14 amino acids. V lost 5 bases to trimming and J lost 2 bases, with 10 bases between them. CDR3 protein: CASSRSGSKNIQYF. In DNA, the CDR3 is TGTGCCAGCAGTCGCTCAGGGTCCAAAAACATTCAGTACTTC.

In its sample, this clonotype was seen many times. V gene TRBV5-4 combines with J gene TRBJ2-7; TRBD2 matches at 8 bases. V gave up 3 bases and J gave up 2 bases; unmatched junction bases: 4. CDR3 length equals 14 residues. Germline V gene sequence: CDR1 SGHNT, CDR2 YYREEE (reference sequence). This chain's CDR3 is CASSSGLEAYEQYF. CDR3 DNA: TGTGCCAGCAGCTCGGGACTAGAAGCCTACGAGCAGTACTTC.